This T cell receptor (beta chain) was sequenced in a study of shared clonotypes between healthy human individuals. Study-level information: Two female and a few male donors aged 18 to 49 were enrolled.

This clone was picked up a small number of times. Both subsets, CD45RA+ naive and CD45RA-negative memory, were split from the CD4+ cells. Deep-level running was used for the assay. Assay used: immunoSEQ multiplex PCR; TCRdb lists only in-frame clones, some missing. The sample records about 1 million clones, 75% to 80% being singletons. The CDR3 covers 14 residues. The V gene end was trimmed by 6 bases and the J gene end by 4 bases; junction bases not matched to a gene: 9. Germline V CDR1 and CDR2: MNHEY, SVGAGI. The sequencing input was memory CD4+ T cells from PBMCs. Stated subset: CD45RA-negative fraction. V usage is TRBV6-5 and J usage is TRBJ2-7, with TRBD2 identical over 7 bases. This TCR came from a man aged 18 to 30 in good health. Some clones in this sample may be carry-over from other donors' samples. DNA for the CDR3: TGTGCCAGCAGCCATGTGAGCGGGGTTTACGAGCAGTACTTC. It yields the protein CASSHVSGVYEQYF.